Included here is one T cell receptor (beta chain) sequence, with context. Its antigen is unidentified. Generated by immunoSEQ multiplex PCR, the TCRdb table keeps only in-frame clones and is missing some. The data show 150,000 to 200,000 clones, approximately 90% seen once. The sample comes from a study of T cell responses to AZD1222 COVID-19 vaccine. Study results and limitations: Per reports, nearly half of all spike-specific TCRs target regions that are unmutated in variants. Recipients of AZD1222 seropositive at baseline numbered only 5 to 7. Clonal diversity was possibly underestimated, and white British individuals and females predominated among donors.

This sequence originates from an adult who received the AZD1222 COVID-19 vaccine. Sequencing was performed on peripheral blood, taken 28 days after the second AZD1222 dose.

The CDR3, as DNA: TGTGCCAGCAGCTTAGTTGGCAGGGGATCTGGAAACACCATATATTTT. This sequence encodes CASSLVGRGSGNTIYF. The V gene is TRBV7-9, the J gene TRBJ1-3; TRBD1 is a possible D gene (6 bases). Germline-derived CDR1 and CDR2 are SEHNR and FQNEAQ (reference sequence). The V and J ends lost 1 base and 1 base respectively, with 11 bases between them. The CDR3 is 16 amino acids.